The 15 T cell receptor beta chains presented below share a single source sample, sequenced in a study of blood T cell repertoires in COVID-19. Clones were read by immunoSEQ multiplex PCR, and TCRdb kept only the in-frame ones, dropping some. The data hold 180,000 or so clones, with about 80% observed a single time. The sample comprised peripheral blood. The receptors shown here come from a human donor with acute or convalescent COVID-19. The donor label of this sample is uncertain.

CDR3 nucleotide sequence: TGTGCCAGCAGTCAGTATCTAGGAGCTAACTATGGCTACACCTTC. This encodes CASSQYLGANYGYTF. The V call is TRBV27, the J call TRBJ1-2; unclear D gene. Germline V gene data show CDR1 as MNHEY and CDR2 as SMNVEV (reference sequence). This CDR3 spans 15 amino acids. With 5 bases removed from V and 0 bases from J, the gap between germline ends came to 13 bases.

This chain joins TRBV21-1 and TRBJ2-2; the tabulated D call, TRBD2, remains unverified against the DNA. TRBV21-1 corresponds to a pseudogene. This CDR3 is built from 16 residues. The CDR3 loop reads CASSKRLAGDVGELFF. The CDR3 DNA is TGTGCCAGCAGCAAAAGGCTAGCGGGGGATGTCGGGGAGCTGTTTTTT.

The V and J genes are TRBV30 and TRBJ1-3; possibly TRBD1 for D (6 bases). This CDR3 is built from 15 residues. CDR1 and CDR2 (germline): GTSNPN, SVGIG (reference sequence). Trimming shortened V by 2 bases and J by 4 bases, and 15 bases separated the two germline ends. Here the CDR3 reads CAWSLRTVSGNTIYF. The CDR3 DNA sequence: TGTGCCTGGAGTCTACGGACAGTGTCAGGAAACACCATATATTTT.

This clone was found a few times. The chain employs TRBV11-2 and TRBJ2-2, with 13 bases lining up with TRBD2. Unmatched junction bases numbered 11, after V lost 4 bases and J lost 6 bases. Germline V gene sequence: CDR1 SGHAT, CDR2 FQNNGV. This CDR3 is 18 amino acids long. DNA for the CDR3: TGTGCCAGCAGCTCGATAAGCCGACTAGCGGGAGGCTCCGGGGAGCTGTTTTTT. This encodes CASSSISRLAGGSGELFF.

The CDR3: CASSPRDSSYEQYF. The DNA of the CDR3 is TGTGCCAGCAGCCCACGGGACAGCTCCTACGAGCAGTACTTC. The chain combines TRBV6-6 with TRBJ2-7; TRBD1 aligns across 7 bases. The CDR3 spans 14 residues. Germline loops: CDR1 MNHNY, CDR2 SVGAGI (reference sequence). The V and J ends lost 6 bases and 0 bases, in that order; junction bases with no gene match: 5.

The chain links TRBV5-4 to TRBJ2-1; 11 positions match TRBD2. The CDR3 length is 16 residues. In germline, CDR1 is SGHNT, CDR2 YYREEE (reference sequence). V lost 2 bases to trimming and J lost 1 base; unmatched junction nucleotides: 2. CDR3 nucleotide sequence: TGTGCCAGCAGCTTTCCTAGCGGGGGGTCCTACAATGAGCAGTTCTTC. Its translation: CASSFPSGGSYNEQFF.

The CDR3 nucleotides read TGTGCCAGCAGATTTACAGGGGGGAGCAATCAGCCCCAGCATTTT. Protein sequence: CASRFTGGSNQPQHF. The gene calls are TRBV27 and TRBJ1-5, with TRBD1 matching over 8 bases. CDR3 size: 15 residues. With 6 bases clipped from V and 1 base from J, the junction kept 5 bases outside the gene matches. Germline V gene sequence: CDR1 MNHEY, CDR2 SMNVEV (reference sequence).

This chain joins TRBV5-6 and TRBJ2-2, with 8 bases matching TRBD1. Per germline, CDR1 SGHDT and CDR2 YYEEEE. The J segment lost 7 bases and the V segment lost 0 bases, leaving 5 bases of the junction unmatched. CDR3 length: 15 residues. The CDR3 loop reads CASSLAGGSDGELFF. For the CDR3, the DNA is TGTGCCAGCAGCTTGGCAGGGGGCTCCGACGGGGAGCTGTTTTTT.

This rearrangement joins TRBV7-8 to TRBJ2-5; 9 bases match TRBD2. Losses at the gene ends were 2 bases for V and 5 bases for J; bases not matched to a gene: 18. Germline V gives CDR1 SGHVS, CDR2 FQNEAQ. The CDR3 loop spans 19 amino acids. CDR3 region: CASSLSLPLTSGMRETQYF. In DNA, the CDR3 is TGTGCCAGCAGCTTATCCCTGCCCCTGACTAGCGGAATGAGGGAGACCCAGTACTTC.

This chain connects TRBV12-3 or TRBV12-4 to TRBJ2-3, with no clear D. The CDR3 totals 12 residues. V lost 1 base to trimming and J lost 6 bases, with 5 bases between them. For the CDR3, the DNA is TGTGCCAGCAGTTTAGGGCTGGATACGCAGTATTTT. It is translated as CASSLGLDTQYF.

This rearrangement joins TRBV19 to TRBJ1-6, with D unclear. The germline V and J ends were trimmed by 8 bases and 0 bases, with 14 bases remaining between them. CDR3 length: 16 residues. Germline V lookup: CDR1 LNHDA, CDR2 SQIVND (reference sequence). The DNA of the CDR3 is TGTGCCAGTCGGGCCACGGGGTCCTCCTATAATTCACCCCTCCACTTT. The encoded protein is CASRATGSSYNSPLHF.

CDR3 in DNA: TGTGCCAGCAAAGGCGGGGGTGCTAGCGGGAAATCCTACGAGCAGTACTTC. Its protein product is CASKGGGASGKSYEQYF. The chain joins TRBV28 to TRBJ2-7; TRBD2 agrees at 9 bases. The CDR3 is made up of 17 amino acids. V was pared by 7 bases and J by 1 base, with 14 bases of the junction left unmatched. Per germline, CDR1 MDHEN and CDR2 SYDVKM. Variable domain in full (rest from reference TRBV28 and TRBJ2-7): DVKVTQSSRYLVKRTGEKVFLECVQDMDHENMFWYRQDPGLGLRLIYFSYDVKMKEKGDIPEGYSVSREKKERFSLILESASTNQTSMYLCASKGGGASGKSYEQYFGPGTRLTVT.

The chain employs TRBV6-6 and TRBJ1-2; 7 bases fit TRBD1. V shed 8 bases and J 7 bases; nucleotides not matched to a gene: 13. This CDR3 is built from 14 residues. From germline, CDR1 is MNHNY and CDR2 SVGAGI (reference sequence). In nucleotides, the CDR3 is TGTGCCAGCGGCTCAGGGGGTGTGATCGTTGGCTACACCTTC. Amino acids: CASGSGGVIVGYTF.

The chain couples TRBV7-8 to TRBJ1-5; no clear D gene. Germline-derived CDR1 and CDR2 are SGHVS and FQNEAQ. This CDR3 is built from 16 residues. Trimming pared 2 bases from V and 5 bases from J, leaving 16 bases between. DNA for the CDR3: TGTGCCAGCAGCTTAAGTAGGTGGGAGAGTGATCAGCCCCAGCATTTT. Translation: CASSLSRWESDQPQHF.

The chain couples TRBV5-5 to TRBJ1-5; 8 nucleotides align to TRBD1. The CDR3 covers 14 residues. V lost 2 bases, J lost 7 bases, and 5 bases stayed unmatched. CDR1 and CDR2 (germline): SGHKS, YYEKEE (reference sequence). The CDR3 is CASSLEDRDQPQHF. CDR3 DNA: TGTGCCAGCAGCTTAGAGGACAGGGACCAGCCCCAGCATTTT.